The text below deals with one T cell receptor (beta chain). Its antigen remains unknown. RNA totalling about 0.45 to 1 ug underwent reverse transcription with random hexamers. Amplification of TCR beta CDR3 across 54 Vbeta and 13 Jbeta was performed with immunoSEQ multiplex PCR. Each CDR3 protein is one row after TCRdb ran MiXCR on the immunoSEQ multiplex PCR reads. The sample gives approximately 300,000 distinct CDR3 sequences, roughly 85% of which show up once; around 0.21% is in the top ten. CDR1 is SNHLY, CDR2 FYNNEI, per germline. Trimming cost V 3 bases and J 0 bases, with 12 bases left between them. The length of the CDR3 is 16 residues. CD8+ and CD4+ T cells from blood underwent TCR beta sequencing, which was carried out in a high-throughput format. TEMRA cells were FACS-enriched, and CD8+ and CD4+ T cells were isolated negatively. The data stem from a study of CD8 T cells in Susac syndrome.

The study's findings and limits: The authors acknowledged that the study's TCR sequencing and HLA analysis involved relatively few individuals.

The receptor was derived from a human donor with multiple sclerosis. The chain couples TRBV2 to TRBJ2-1; D remains ambiguous. The sequencing sample was made of CD8+ T cells from PBMCs. CDR3 coding DNA: TGTGCCAGCAGTGATTCCGCTGATAGCTCCTACAATGAGCAGTTCTTC. Protein: CASSDSADSSYNEQFF.